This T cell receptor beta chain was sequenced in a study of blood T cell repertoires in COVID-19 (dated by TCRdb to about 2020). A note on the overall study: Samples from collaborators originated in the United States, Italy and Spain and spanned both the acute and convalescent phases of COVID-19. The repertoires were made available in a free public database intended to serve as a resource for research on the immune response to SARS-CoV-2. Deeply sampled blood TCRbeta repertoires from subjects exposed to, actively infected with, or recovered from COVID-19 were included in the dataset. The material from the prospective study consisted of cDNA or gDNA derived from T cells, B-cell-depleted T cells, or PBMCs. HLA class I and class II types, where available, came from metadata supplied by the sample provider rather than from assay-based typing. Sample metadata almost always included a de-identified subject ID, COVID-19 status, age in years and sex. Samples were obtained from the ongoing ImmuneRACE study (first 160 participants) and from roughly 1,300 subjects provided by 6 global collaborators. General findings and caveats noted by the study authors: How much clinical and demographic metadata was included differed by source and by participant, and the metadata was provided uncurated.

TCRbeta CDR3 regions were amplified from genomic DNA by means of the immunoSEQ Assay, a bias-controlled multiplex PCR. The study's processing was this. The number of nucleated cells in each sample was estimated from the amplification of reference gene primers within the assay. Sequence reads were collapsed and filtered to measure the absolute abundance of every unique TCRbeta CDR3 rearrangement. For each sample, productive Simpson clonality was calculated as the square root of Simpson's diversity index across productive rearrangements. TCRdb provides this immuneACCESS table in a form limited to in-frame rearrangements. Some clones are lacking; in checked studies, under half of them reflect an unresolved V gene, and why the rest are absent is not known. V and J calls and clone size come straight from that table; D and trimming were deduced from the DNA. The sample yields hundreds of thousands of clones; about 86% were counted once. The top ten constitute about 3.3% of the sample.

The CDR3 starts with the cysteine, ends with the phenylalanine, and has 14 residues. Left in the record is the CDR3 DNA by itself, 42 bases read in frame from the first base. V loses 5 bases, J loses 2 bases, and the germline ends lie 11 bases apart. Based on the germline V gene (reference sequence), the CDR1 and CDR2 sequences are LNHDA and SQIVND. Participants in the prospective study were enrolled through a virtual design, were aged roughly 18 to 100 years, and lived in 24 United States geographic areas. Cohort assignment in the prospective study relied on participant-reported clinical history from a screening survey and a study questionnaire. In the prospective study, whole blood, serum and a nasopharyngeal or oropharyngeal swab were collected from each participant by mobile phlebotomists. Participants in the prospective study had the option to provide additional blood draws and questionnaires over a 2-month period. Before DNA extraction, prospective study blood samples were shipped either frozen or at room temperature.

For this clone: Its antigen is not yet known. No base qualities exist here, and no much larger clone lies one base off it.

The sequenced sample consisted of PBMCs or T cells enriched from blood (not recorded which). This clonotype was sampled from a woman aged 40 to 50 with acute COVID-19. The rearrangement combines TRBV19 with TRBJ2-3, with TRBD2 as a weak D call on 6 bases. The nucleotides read TGTGCCAGTAGTCTTAGCGGCTACACAGATACGCAGTATTTT. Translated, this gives CASSLSGYTDTQYF.